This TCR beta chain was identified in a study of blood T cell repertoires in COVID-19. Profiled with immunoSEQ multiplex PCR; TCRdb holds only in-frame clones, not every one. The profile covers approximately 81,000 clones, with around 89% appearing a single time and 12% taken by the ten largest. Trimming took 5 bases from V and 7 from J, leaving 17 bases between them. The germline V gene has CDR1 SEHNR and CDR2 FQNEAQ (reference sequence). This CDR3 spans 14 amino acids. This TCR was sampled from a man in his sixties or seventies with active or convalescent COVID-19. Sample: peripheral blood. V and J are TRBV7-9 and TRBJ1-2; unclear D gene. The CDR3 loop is CASSPPLVHSGYTF. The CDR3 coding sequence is TGTGCCAGCAGCCCCCCATTAGTACACAGTGGCTACACCTTC.